Described below is a single TCR beta chain sequence and its context. Assay: immunoSEQ multiplex PCR; the TCRdb copy retains only in-frame clones and omits some. Of roughly 100,000 clones in the sample, roughly 92% were seen once. This entry is derived from a study of blood T cell repertoires in COVID-19. The V end was cut by 6 bases, the J end by 0 bases, with 12 bases between. The CDR3 is made up of 16 amino acids. The sequenced sample was peripheral blood. This sequence was found in a woman in her forties or fifties with COVID-19, enrolled during active disease. This chain joins TRBV23-1 and TRBJ1-6; D unresolved. TRBV23-1 is given ORF status, its function remaining uncertain. The CDR3 bases are TGCGCCAGCAGCCTGACTTTGGGCTCCTATAATTCACCCCTCCACTTT. Translating gives CASSLTLGSYNSPLHF.